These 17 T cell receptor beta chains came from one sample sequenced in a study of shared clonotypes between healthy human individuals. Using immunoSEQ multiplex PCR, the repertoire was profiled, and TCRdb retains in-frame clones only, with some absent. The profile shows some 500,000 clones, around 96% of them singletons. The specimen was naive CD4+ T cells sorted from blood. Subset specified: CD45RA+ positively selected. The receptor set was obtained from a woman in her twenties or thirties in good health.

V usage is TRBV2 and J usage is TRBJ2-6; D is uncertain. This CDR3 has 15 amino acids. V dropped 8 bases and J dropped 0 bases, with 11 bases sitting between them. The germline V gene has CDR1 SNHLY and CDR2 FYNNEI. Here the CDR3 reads CASRPGRSGANVLTF. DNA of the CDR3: TGTGCCAGCCGACCTGGGCGCTCTGGGGCCAACGTCCTGACTTTC.

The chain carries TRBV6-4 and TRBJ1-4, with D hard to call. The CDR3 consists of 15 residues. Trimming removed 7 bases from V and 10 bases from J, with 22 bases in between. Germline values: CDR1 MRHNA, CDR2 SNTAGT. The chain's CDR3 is CASNTNSCPHGKLFF. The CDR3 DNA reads TGTGCCAGCAACACCAACAGTTGTCCCCACGGAAAACTGTTTTTT.

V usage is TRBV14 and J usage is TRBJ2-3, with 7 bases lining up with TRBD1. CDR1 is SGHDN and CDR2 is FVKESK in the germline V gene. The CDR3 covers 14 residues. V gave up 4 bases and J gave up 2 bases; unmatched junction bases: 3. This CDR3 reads CASSLGQDTDTQYF. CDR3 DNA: TGTGCCAGCAGCCTCGGACAGGACACAGATACGCAGTATTTT.

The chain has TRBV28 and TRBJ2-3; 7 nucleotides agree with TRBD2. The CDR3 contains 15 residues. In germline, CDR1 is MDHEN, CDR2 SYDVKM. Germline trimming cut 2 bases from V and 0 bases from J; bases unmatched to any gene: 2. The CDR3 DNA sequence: TGTGCCAGCAGTTTACTAGCGGTGAGCACAGATACGCAGTATTTT. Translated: CASSLLAVSTDTQYF.

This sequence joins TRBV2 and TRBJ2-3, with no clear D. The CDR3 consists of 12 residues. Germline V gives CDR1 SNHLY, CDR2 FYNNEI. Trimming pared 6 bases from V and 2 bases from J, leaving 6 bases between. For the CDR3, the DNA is TGTGCCAGCAGCTACAACACAGATACGCAGTATTTT. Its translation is CASSYNTDTQYF.

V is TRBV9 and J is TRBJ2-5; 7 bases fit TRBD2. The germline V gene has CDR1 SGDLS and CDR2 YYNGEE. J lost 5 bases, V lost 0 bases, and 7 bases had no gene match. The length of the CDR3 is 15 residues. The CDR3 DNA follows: TGTGCCAGCAGCGTAGCTGCGGGAGCTCGCGAGACCCAGTACTTC. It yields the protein CASSVAAGARETQYF.

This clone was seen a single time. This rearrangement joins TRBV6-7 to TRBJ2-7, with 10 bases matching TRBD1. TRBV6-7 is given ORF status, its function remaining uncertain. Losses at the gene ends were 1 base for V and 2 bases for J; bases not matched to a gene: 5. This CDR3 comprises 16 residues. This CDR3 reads CASSYCLGQGTYEQYF. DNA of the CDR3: TGTGCCAGCAGTTACTGTTTGGGACAGGGGACCTACGAGCAGTACTTC.

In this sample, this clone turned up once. This CDR3 is CASSTHRENIQYF. CDR3 coding DNA: TGTGCCAGCAGTACACACAGGGAAAACATTCAGTACTTC. The chain joins TRBV6-5 to TRBJ2-4; a weak D match, TRBD1 (6 bases). Germline loops: CDR1 MNHEY, CDR2 SVGAGI. V was pared by 5 bases and J by 5 bases, with 10 bases between. CDR3 size: 13 residues.

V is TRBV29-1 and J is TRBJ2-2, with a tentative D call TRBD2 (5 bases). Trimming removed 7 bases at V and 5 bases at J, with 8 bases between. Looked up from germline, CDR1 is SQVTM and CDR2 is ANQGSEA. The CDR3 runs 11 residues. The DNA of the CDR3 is TGCAGCGCGAGGGTTACCGGGGAGCTGTTTTTT. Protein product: CSARVTGELFF.

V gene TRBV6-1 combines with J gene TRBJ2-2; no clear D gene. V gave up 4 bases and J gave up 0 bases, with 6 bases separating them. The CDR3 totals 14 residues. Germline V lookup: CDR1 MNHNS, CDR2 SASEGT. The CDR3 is CASSGTTNTGELFF. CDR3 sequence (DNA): TGTGCCAGCAGTGGGACGACGAACACCGGGGAGCTGTTTTTT.

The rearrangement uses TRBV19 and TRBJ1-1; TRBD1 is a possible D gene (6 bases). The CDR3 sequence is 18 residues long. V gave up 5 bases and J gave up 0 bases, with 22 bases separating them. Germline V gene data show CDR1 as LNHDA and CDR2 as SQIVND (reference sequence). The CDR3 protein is CASSAARGAWGMNTEAFF. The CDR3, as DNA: TGTGCCAGTAGTGCCGCGCGGGGGGCGTGGGGCATGAACACTGAAGCTTTCTTT.

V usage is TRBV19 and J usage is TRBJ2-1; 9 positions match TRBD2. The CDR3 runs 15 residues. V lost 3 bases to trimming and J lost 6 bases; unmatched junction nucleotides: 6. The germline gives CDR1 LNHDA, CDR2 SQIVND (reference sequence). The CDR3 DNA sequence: TGTGCCAGTAGTATTAGTCTAGCGGGATCCAATGAGCAGTTCTTC. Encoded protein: CASSISLAGSNEQFF.

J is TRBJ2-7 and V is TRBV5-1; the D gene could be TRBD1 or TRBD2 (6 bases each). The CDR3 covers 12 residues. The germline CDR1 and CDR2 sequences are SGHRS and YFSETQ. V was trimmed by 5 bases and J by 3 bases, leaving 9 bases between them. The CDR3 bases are TGCGCCAGCAGAGGAGGGGGCTACGAGCAGTACTTC. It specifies CASRGGGYEQYF. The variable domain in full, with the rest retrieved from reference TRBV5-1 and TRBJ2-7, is KAGVTQTPRYLIKTRGQQVTLSCSPISGHRSVSWYQQTPGQGLQFLFEYFSETQRNKGNFPGRFSGRQFSNSRSEMNVSTLELGDSALYLCASRGGGYEQYFGPGTRLTVT.

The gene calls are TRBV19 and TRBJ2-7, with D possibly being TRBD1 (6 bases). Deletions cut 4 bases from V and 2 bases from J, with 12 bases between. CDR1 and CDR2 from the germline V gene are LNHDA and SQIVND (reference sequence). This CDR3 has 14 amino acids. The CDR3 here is CASSTGTTTYEQYF. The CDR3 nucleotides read TGTGCCAGTAGTACCGGGACAACGACCTACGAGCAGTACTTC.

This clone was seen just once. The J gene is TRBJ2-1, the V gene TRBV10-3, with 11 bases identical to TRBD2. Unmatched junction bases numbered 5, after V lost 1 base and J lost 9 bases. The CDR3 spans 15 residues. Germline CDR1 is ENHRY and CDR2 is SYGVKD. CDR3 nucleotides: TGTGCCATCAGTGAGTTAGCGGGAGGGCCTAGTGAGCAGTTCTTC. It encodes CAISELAGGPSEQFF.

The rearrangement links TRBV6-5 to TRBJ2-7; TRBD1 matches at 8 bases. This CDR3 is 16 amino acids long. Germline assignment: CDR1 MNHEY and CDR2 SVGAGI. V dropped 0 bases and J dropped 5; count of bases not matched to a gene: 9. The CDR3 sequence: CASSYSESRQGHEQYF. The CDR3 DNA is TGTGCCAGCAGTTACTCCGAGTCGCGACAGGGGCACGAGCAGTACTTC.

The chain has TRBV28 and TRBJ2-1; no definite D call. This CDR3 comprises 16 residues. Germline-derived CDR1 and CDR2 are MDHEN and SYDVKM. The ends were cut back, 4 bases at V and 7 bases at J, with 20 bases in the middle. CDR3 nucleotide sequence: TGTGCCAGCAGTTCCAGACGGATACCCTTTACAAATGAGCAGTTCTTC. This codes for CASSSRRIPFTNEQFF.